This T cell receptor (beta chain) comes out of a study of molecular identifiers for immune sequencing clone quantification. CDR1 and CDR2 (germline): MNHEY, SMNVEV (reference sequence). The CDR3 extends over 15 amino acids. V gave up 5 bases and J gave up 3 bases, with 17 bases separating them. This clonotype was found many times. As previously described, bulk TCR libraries were made using listed TCR primers. TCRdb recomputed calls from the PCR reads with MiXCR, one row per CDR3 protein. The data contain around 480,000 distinct CDR3 sequences, 20% to 25% of them singletons. This TCR came from a human donor in good health. Some libraries in this study had Jurkat cell RNA spiked in. The sample taken for sequencing was naive CD8+ T cells from blood, with Jurkat cell RNA spiked in. Regarding subset: FACS-sorted CD8+CD4-CCR7+CD45RA+ naive T cells. The chain employs TRBV27 and TRBJ2-7; the D gene is possibly TRBD2 (7 bases). CDR3 bases: TGTGCCAGCAGTCCAAGGGGGGGCCCCGGCTACGAGCAGTACTTC. This translates into CASSPRGGPGYEQYF.